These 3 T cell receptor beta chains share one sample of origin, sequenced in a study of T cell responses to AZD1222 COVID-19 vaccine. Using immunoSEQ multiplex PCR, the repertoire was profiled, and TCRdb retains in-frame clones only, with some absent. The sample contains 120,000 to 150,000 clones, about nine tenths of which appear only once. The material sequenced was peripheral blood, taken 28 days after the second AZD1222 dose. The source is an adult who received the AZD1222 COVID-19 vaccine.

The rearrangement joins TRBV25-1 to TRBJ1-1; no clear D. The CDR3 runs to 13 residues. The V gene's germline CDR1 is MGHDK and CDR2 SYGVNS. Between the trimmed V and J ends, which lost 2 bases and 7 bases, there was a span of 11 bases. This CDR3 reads CASSERQNDEAFF. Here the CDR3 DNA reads TGTGCCAGCAGTGAAAGGCAGAACGATGAAGCTTTCTTT.

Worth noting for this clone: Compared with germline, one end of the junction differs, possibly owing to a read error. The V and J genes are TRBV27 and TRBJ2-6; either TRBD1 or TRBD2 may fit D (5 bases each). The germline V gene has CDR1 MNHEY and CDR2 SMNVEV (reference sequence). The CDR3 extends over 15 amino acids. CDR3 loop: CASSEGPGGANVPTF. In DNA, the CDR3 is TGTGCCAGCAGTGAGGGCCCGGGTGGGGCCAACGTCCCGACTTTC.

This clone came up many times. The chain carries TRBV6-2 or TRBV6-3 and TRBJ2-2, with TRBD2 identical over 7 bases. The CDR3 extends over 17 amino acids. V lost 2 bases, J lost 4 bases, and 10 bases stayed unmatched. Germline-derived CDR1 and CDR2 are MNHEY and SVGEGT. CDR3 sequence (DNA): TGTGCCAGCAGTTACCGGGGATGGGAGGGAGTCACCGGGGAGCTGTTTTTT. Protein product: CASSYRGWEGVTGELFF.